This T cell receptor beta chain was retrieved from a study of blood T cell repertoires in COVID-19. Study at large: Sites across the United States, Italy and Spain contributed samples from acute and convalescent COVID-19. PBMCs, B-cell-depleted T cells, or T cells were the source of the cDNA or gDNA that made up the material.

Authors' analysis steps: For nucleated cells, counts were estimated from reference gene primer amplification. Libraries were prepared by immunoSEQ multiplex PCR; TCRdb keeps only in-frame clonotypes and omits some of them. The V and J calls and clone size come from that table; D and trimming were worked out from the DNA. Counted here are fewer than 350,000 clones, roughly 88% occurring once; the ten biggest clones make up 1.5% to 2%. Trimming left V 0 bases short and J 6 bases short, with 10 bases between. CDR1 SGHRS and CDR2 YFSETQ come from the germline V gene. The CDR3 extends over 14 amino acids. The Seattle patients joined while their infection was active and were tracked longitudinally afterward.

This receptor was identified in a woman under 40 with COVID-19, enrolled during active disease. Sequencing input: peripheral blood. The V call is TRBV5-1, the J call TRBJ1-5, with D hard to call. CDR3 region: CASSLDSSSQPQHF. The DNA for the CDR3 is TGCGCCAGCAGCTTGGATTCGAGTAGTCAGCCCCAGCATTTT.